The TCR beta chain described here comes from a study of T cell responses to AZD1222 COVID-19 vaccine. Study-wide findings and caveats: Receipt of two AZD1222 doses was followed by a rise in Spike-specific TCR breadth and depth. Samples come after the peak T cell response, not at day 14. The sample set comprised mostly white British donors with more females, and clonal diversity was possibly underestimated. Nearly half of spike-specific TCRs reportedly go after variant regions that carry no mutations.

Points on this clone: Its antigen is unknown.

Profiling relied on immunoSEQ multiplex PCR, and the TCRdb table lists in-frame clones only, not all of them. The sample records 150,000 to 200,000 clones, more than 75% being singletons. Germline loops: CDR1 SGHDT, CDR2 YYEEEE. Trimming left V 0 bases short and J 0 bases short, with 7 bases between. This CDR3 spans 14 amino acids. This TCR came from an adult in good health. This chain uses TRBV5-6 with TRBJ2-7, with D unclear. The specimen comprised peripheral blood, sampled on day 0 of MenACWY control vaccination. CDR3 in DNA: TGTGCCAGCAGCTTGGGATCGGACTCCTACGAGCAGTACTTC. Encoded protein: CASSLGSDSYEQYF.